These T cell receptor beta chains were read from a single sample in a study of blood T cell repertoires in COVID-19. Method: immunoSEQ multiplex PCR; TCRdb's copy keeps in-frame clones and lacks some. The sample lists 330,000 or so clones, 87% occurring once. Sequenced: PBMCs or T cells enriched from blood (not recorded which). These TCRs come from a woman between 25 and 40 years old who had recovered from COVID-19. CDR3s leave out the opening cysteine and the closing phenylalanine or tryptophan. Fields, in order: J gene, V gene, CDR3 protein.

>TRBJ2-4|TRBV11-2
ASSSSEGGLAKNIQY
>TRBJ2-7|TRBV2
ASRGRDILRQH
>TRBJ1-1|TRBV19
ASSIAVTAEAF
>TRBJ2-1|TRBV5-4
ASSQPGVYNEQF
>TRBJ2-1|TRBV19
ASMGGYYNEQF
>TRBJ2-1|TRBV27
ASAWTGTNEQF
>TRBJ1-5|TRBV7-2
ASSTRAGNQPQH
>TRBJ2-1|TRBV18
ASSPPPTSVLNEQF
>TRBJ1-1|TRBV24-1
ATTGTGGTEAF
>TRBJ2-1|TRBV14
ASSPSYNEQF
>TRBJ2-1|TRBV5-6
ASSLSAYNEQF
>TRBJ2-7|TRBV10-3
AIRKTRTGETYEQY
>TRBJ1-1|TRBV5-1
ASSLQGVNTEAF
>TRBJ2-7|TRBV7-9
ASSRRTAGQGVEQY
>TRBJ2-2|TRBV5-1
ASSLGTETGELF
>TRBJ1-1|TRBV18
ASAPGENTEAF
>TRBJ2-1|TRBV15
ATSPRVRNEQF
>TRBJ2-5|TRBV30
AWSPPWAAQETQY
>TRBJ1-4|TRBV4-1
ASSQVAQGLGEKLF
>TRBJ1-5|TRBV11-2
ASSLGGSGVGQPQH
>TRBJ1-3|TRBV28
ASSFRGTTGNTIY
>TRBJ2-7|TRBV5-4
ASSLELAGEQY
>TRBJ1-6|TRBV19
ASSIASSYNSPLH
>TRBJ2-3|TRBV6-5
ASSYEQSSTDTQY
>TRBJ2-2|TRBV2
ARGTSGNTGELF
>TRBJ1-2|TRBV5-4
ASSPRQGGDYGYT
>TRBJ2-7|TRBV13
ASSFTGTGGSYEQY
>TRBJ2-7|TRBV13
AGSLRDRGEQY
>TRBJ2-5|TRBV11-2
ASSFGMETQY
>TRBJ2-7|TRBV24-1
ATSDPDRTGTYEQY
>TRBJ1-1|TRBV5-1
ASSLGHLNTEAF
>TRBJ2-1|TRBV12-3/TRBV12-4
ASSSQQGDEQF
>TRBJ2-7|TRBV5-1
ASSPGTGDYEQY
>TRBJ2-1|TRBV3-1/TRBV3-2
ASRERTSGRRNEQF
>TRBJ2-7|TRBV28
ASTRQGDINEQY
>TRBJ2-1|TRBV3-1/TRBV3-2
ASSAADRNNEQF
>TRBJ1-5|TRBV30
AWSVDTGGQPQH
>TRBJ1-6|TRBV5-1
ASSLTGGDSPLH
>TRBJ1-5|TRBV2
ASSDRGDQPQH
>TRBJ1-1|TRBV28
ASSLYQGGTEAF
>TRBJ1-4|TRBV5-1
ASSKGQPTNEKLF
>TRBJ1-6|TRBV7-2
ASSLDSSPLH
>TRBJ2-6|TRBV5-1
ASSLVGGGFGANVLT
>TRBJ1-1|TRBV6-5
ASRNGQGAGIAF
>TRBJ2-5|TRBV19
ASSIIAGGHQETQY
>TRBJ2-7|TRBV6-5
ASGPDLYEQY
>TRBJ2-3|TRBV10-2
ASSGGATDTQY
>TRBJ2-1|TRBV4-1
ASSPGLARGPSYNEQF
>TRBJ1-4|TRBV18
ASSLQGAVEKLF
>TRBJ1-1|TRBV28
ASSLYRESF
>TRBJ2-2|TRBV5-6
ASSSPEGATNTGELF
>TRBJ2-4|TRBV15
ATSRDGVTGKNIQY
>TRBJ2-1|TRBV10-1
ASSESGTADNEQF
>TRBJ2-1|TRBV5-4
ASSSMDWPTYNEQF